Detailed here is one T cell receptor (beta chain). Its antigen is not identified. The sample originates from a study of T cells after yellow fever vaccination. Findings and limits, study-wide: Among primary-vaccination clones, most reappeared after the booster, at almost 98% for CD4 and about 90% for CD8.

Via MiXCR, TCRdb re-called the 5' RACE reads, giving one row per CDR3 protein. The sample holds hundreds of thousands of distinct CDR3 sequences, 15% to 20% seen once. The germline V gene has CDR1 SQVTM and CDR2 ANQGSEA. The CDR3 is 13 amino acids. The ends were cut back, 4 bases at V and 7 bases at J, with 16 bases in the middle. The sample consisted of PBMCs, taken 15 days after the yellow fever booster vaccination. V gene TRBV29-1 combines with J gene TRBJ2-5; D may be TRBD2 (5 bases). This receptor was obtained from a man aged 25-45 years who received the YFV17D yellow fever vaccine. The CDR3 DNA sequence: TGCAGCGTTGTGGGCCTGTCAGGAGGGACCCAGTACTTC. This translates into CSVVGLSGGTQYF.